The T cell receptor beta chain described here comes from a study of blood T cells in healthy people across ages. Germline values: CDR1 SQVTM, CDR2 ANQGSEA. Trimming stripped 6 bases from V and 3 bases from J, with 5 bases between. The CDR3 consists of 10 residues. This clonotype has at least ten counts. The antigen remains undetermined. Overall study findings and caveats: Unsorted PBMC material precluded a definitive naive versus antigen-experienced comparison.

Primed by a sample-barcoded 5' primer and a J-beta primer mix, a second PCR proceeded for roughly 7 to 11 cycles. Each cDNA molecule carried a tag from a template-switch adaptor that contained 12 random nucleotides. TCRdb independently ran MiXCR on the 5' RACE reads; one entry per CDR3 protein. The sample contains some 1,000,000 distinct CDR3 sequences, almost 25% of which appear only once. These data were likewise used in another study, on T cells of mothers and their children. This second report adds: The TCR beta CDR3 read count exceeded 9 million for each mother and was about 2.8 million for each child.

The source of this sequence is a girl between 2 and 10 years old in good health. Sequenced input: blood. The V call is TRBV29-1, the J call TRBJ1-1; D not resolved. Here the CDR3 DNA reads TGCAGCGTCGTTTACACTGAAGCTTTCTTT. Translating gives CSVVYTEAFF.